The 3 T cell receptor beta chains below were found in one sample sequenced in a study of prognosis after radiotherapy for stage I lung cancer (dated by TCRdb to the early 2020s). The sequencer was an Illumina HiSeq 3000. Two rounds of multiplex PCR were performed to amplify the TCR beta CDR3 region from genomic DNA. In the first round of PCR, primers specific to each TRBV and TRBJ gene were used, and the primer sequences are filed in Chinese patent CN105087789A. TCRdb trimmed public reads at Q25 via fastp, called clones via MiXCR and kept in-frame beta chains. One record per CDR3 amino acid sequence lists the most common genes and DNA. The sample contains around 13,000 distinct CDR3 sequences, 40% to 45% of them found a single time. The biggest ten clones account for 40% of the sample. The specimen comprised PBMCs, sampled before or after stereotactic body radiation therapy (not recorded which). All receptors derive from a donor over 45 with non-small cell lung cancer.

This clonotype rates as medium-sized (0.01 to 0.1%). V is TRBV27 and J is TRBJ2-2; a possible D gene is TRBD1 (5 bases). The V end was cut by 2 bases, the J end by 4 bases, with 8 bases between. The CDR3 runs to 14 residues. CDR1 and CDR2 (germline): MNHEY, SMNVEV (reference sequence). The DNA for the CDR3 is TGTGCCAGCAGTTTAAATAGGGGCACCGGGGAGCTGTTTTTT. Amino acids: CASSLNRGTGELFF.

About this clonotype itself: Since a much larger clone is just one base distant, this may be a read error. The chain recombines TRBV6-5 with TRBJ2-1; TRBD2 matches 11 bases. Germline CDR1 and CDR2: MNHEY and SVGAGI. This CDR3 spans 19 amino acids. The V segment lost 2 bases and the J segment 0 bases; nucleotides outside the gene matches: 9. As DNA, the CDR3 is TGTGCCAGCAGTTACCAGAGGACTAGCGGGCTGAGCTCCTACAATGAGCAGTTCTTC. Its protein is CASSYQRTSGLSSYNEQFF.

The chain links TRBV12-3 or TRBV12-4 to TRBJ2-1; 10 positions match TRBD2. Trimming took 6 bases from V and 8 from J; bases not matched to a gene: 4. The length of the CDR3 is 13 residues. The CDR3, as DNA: TGTGCCAGCAGAAGTCTAGCGGGAGATGAGCAGTTCTTC. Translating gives CASRSLAGDEQFF.